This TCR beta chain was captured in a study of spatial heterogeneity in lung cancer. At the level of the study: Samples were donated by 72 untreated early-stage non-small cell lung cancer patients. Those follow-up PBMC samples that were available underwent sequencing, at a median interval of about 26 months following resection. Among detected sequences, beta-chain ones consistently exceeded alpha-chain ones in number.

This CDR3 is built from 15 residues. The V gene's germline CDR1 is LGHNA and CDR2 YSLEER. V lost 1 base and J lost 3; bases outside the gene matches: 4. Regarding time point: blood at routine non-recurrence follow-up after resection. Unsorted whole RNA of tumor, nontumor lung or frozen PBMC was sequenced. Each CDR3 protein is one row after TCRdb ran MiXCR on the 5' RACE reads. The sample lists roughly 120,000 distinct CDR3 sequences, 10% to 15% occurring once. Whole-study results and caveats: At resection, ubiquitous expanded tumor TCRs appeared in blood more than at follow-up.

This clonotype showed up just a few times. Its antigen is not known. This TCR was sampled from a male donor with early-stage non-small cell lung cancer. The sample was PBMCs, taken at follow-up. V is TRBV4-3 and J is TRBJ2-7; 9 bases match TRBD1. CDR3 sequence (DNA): TGCGCCAGCAGCCAAGGCAGGACAGGGGTCTACGAGCAGTACTTC. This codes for CASSQGRTGVYEQYF.